This TCR beta chain was sequenced in a study of CD8+ T cells in alopecia areata. As for the study in general: Patients took tofacitinib for 6 to 18 months, followed by 6 drug-free months. General study findings and limits: For lesional scalp, especially alopecia totalis/universalis, clonality was higher than in normal scalp.

Sequencing relied on a cDNA template that was reverse transcribed from extracted RNA. Generated by immunoSEQ multiplex PCR, the TCRdb table keeps only in-frame clones and is missing some. The repertoire has 120,000 or so clones, about two fifths of them found once; the top ten carry 3% to 3.5%. Germline V gives CDR1 MDHEN, CDR2 SYDVKM. The CDR3 runs 12 residues. V was clipped by 4 bases and J by 7 bases, with 10 bases between them. Researchers gathered lesional scalp punch biopsies and peripheral blood from patients with alopecia areata. With regard to this clone: Its matching antigen is unknown.

Sequenced material: CD4+ T cells sorted from blood. V gene TRBV28 combines with J gene TRBJ1-2; no definite D call. The clonotype originates from a human donor with alopecia areata. The chain's CDR3 is CASSSGRPGYTF. The DNA of the CDR3 is TGTGCCAGCAGTTCGGGCAGGCCTGGCTACACCTTC.